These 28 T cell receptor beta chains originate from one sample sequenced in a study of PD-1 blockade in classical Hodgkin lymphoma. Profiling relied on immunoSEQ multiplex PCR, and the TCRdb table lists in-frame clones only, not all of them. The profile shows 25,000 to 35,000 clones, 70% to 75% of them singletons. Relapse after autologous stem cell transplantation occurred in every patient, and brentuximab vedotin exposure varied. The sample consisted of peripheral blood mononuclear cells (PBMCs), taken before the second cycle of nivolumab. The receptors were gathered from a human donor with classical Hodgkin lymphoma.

The CDR3 DNA sequence: TGCGCCAGCAGCCAAGATGACAGGCCGGCCTCTGGAAACACCATATATTTT. This translates into CASSQDDRPASGNTIYF. The chain has TRBV4-3 and TRBJ1-3, with a tentative D call TRBD1 (6 bases). Germline loops: CDR1 LGHNA, CDR2 YSLEER. The CDR3 covers 17 residues. V was pared by 0 bases and J by 0 bases, with 12 bases between.

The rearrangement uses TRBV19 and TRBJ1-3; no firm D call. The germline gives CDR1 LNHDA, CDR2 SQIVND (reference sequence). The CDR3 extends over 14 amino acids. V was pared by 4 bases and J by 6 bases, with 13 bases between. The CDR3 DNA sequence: TGTGCCAGTAGTACCCCGGACGGATTAAACACCATATATTTT. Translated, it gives CASSTPDGLNTIYF.

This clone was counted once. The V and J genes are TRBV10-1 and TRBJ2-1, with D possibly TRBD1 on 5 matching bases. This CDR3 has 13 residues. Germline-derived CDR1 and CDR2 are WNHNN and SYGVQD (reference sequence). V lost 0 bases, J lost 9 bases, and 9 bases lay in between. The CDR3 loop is CASSESAQGEQFF. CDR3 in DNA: TGCGCCAGCAGTGAGTCCGCCCAGGGTGAGCAGTTCTTC.

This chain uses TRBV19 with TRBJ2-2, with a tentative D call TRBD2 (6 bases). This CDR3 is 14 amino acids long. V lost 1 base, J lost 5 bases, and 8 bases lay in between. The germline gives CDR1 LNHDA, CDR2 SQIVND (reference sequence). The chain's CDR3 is CASSIVGGTGELFF. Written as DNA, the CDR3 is TGTGCCAGTAGTATAGTAGGAGGGACCGGGGAGCTGTTTTTT.

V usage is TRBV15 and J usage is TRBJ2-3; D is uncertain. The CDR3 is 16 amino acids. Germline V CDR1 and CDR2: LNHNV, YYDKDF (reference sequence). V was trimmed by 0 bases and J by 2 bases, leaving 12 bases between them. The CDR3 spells CATSRDPLHTTDTQYF. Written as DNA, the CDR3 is TGTGCCACCAGCAGAGATCCCTTACACACCACAGATACGCAGTATTTT.

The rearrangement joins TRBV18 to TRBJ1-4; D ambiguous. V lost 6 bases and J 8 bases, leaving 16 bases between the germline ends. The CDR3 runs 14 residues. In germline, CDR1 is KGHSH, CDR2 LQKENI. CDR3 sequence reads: CASSPNDGLEKLFF. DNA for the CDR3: TGTGCCAGCTCCCCCAACGATGGGTTGGAAAAACTGTTTTTT.

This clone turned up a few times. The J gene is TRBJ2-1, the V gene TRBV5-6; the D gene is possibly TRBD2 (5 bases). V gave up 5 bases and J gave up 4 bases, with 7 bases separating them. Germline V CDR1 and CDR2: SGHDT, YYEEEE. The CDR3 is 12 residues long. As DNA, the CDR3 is TGTGCCAGCAGTCCGGGGTACAATGAGCAGTTCTTC. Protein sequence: CASSPGYNEQFF.

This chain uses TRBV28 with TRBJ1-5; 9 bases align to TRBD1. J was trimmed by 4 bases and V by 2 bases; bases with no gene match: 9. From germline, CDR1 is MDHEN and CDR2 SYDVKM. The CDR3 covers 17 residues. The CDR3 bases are TGTGCCAGCAGTTTAGGGGGGACAGGGTCAAGGAATCAGCCCCAGCATTTT. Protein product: CASSLGGTGSRNQPQHF.

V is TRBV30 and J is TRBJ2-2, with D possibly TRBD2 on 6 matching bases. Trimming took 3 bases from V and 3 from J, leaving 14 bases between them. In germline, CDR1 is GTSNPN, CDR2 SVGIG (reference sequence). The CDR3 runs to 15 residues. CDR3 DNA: TGTGCCTGGAGCGCAGGGCGGGGAGACACCGGGGAGCTGTTTTTT. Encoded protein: CAWSAGRGDTGELFF.

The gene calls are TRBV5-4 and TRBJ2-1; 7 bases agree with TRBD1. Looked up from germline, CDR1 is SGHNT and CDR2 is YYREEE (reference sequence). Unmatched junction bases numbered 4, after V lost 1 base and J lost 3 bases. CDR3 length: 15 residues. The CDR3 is CASSLIGGGYNEQFF. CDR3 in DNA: TGTGCCAGCAGCTTGATAGGGGGCGGCTACAATGAGCAGTTCTTC.

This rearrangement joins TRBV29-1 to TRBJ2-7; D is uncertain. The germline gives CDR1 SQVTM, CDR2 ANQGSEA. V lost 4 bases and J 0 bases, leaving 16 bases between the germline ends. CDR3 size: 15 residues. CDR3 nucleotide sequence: TGCAGCGTTGTGTTTGGCAGTAGGAGCTCCTACGAGCAGTACTTC. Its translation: CSVVFGSRSSYEQYF.

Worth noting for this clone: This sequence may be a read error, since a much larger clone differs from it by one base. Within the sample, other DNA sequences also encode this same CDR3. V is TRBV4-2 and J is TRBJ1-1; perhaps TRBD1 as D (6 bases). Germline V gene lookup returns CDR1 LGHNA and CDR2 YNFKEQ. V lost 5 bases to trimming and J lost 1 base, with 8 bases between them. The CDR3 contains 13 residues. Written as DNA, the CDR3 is TGTGCCAGCAGCTTACAGGGGAACACTGAAGCTTTCTTT. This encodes CASSLQGNTEAFF.

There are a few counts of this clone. DNA of the CDR3: TGTGCCATCAGTGAGTGGGCATACACTGAAGCTTTCTTT. Translated: CAISEWAYTEAFF. The chain has TRBV10-3 and TRBJ1-1; no firm D call. CDR1 and CDR2 (germline): ENHRY, SYGVKD. The length of the CDR3 is 13 residues. Trimming left V 1 base short and J 3 bases short, with 6 bases between.

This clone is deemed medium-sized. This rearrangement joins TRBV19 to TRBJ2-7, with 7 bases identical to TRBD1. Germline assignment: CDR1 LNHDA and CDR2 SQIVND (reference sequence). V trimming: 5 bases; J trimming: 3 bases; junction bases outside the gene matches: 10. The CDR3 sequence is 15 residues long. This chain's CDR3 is CASSSSTGTVYEQYF. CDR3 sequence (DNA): TGTGCCAGTAGTTCGTCGACAGGGACGGTCTACGAGCAGTACTTC.

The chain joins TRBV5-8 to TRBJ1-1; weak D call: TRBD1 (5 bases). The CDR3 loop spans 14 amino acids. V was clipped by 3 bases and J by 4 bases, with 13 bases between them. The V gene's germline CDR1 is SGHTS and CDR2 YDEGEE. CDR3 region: CASSSRGSGTEAFF. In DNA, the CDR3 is TGTGCCAGCAGCTCTCGGGGCTCCGGCACTGAAGCTTTCTTT.

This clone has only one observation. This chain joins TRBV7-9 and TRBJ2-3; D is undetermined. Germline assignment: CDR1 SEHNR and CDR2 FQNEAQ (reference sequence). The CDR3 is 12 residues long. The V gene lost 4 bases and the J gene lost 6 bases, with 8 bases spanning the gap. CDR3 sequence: CASSWNGDTQYF. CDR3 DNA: TGTGCCAGCAGCTGGAACGGGGATACGCAGTATTTT.

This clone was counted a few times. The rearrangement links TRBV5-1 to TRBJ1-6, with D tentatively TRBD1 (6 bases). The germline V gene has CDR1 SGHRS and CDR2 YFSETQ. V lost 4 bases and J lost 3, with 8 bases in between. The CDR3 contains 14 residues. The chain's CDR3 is CASSQDSYNSPLHF. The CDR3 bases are TGCGCCAGCAGCCAGGACAGCTATAATTCACCCCTCCACTTT.

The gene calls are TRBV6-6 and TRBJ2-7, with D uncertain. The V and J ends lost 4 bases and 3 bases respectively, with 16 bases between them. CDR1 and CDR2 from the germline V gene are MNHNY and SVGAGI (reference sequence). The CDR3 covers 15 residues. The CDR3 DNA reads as TGTGCCAGCAGTTCCCCTACCTTAGACAACTACGAGCAGTACTTC. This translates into CASSSPTLDNYEQYF.

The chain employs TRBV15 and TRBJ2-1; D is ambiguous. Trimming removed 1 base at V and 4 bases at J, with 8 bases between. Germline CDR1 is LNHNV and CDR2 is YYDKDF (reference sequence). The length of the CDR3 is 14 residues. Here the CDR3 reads CATSRGVGYNEQFF. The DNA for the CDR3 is TGTGCCACCAGCAGAGGGGTAGGGTACAATGAGCAGTTCTTC.

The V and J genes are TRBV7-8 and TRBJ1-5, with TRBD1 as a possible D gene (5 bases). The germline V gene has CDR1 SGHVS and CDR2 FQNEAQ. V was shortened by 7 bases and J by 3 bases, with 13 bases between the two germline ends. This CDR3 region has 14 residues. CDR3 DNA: TGTGCCAGCACTACGGGGCGCTACAATCAGCCCCAGCATTTT. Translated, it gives CASTTGRYNQPQHF.

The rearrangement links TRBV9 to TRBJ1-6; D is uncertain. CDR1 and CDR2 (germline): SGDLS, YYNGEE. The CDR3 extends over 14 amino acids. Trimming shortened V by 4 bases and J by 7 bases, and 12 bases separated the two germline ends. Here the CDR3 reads CASSFRSVNSPLHF. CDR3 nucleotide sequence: TGTGCCAGCAGCTTTCGGTCAGTCAATTCACCCCTCCACTTT.

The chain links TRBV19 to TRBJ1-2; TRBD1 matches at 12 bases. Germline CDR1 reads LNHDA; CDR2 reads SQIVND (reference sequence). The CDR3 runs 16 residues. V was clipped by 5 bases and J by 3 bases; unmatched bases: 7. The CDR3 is CASSLPGQGAYYGYTF. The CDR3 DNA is TGTGCCAGTAGTTTACCGGGACAGGGGGCTTACTATGGCTACACCTTC.

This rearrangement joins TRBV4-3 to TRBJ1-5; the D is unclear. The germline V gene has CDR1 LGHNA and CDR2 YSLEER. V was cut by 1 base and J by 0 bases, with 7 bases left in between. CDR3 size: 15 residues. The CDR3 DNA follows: TGCGCCAGCAGCCAAGGGGCCAATAGCAATCAGCCCCAGCATTTT. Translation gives CASSQGANSNQPQHF.

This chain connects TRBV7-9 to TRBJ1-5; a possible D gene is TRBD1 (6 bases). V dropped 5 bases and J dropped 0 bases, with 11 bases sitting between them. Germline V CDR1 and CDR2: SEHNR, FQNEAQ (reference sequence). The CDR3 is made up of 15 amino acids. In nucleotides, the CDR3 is TGTGCCAGCAGCGTAGGACAGTTTAGCAATCAGCCCCAGCATTTT. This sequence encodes CASSVGQFSNQPQHF.

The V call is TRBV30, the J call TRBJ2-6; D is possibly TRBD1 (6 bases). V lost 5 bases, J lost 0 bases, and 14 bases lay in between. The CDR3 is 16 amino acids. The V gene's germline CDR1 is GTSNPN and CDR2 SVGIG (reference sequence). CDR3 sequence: CAWGQPAPSGANVLTF. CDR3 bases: TGTGCCTGGGGACAGCCGGCGCCCTCTGGGGCCAACGTCCTGACTTTC.

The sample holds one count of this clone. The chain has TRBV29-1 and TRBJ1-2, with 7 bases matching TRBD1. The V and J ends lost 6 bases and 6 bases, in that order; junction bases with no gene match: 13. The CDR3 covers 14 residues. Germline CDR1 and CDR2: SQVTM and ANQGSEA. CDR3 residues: CSVGPGQQRDGYTF. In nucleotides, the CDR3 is TGCAGCGTGGGACCGGGACAGCAAAGGGATGGCTACACCTTC.

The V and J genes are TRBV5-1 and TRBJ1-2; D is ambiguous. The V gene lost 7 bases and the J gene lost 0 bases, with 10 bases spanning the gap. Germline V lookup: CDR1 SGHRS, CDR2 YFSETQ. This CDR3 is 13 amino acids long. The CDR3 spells CASHDGSNYGYTF. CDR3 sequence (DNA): TGCGCCAGCCACGACGGTTCTAACTATGGCTACACCTTC.

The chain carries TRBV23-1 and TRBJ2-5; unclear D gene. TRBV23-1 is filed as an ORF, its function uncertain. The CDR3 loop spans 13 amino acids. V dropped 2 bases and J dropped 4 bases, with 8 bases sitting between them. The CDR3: CASSQRGGETQYF. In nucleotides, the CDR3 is TGCGCCAGCAGTCAACGTGGTGGAGAGACCCAGTACTTC.